The 27 T cell receptor beta chains presented below share a single source sample, sequenced in a study of OX40 agonist ivuxolimab in advanced cancers. Sequencing used immunoSEQ multiplex PCR; TCRdb keeps in-frame clones, though not all of them. There are 65,000 to 80,000 clones in the sample; approximately 93% occur only once, and 6.2% lies in the top ten. The sequencing used CD4+ or CD8+ T cells sorted from blood, collected in a trial of the OX40 agonist ivuxolimab. The receptor source for this set is an adult with an advanced solid tumor such as melanoma, head and neck, liver or kidney cancer.

V usage is TRBV9 and J usage is TRBJ1-1; 9 positions match TRBD1. The CDR3 totals 15 residues. The germline CDR1 and CDR2 sequences are SGDLS and YYNGEE. V shed 3 bases, J shed 7 bases, and the junction held 10 bases outside the gene matches. The CDR3, as DNA: TGTGCCAGCAGCGCCCGGGACAGGGCTTATCTTGAAGCTTTCTTT. This codes for CASSARDRAYLEAFF.

The genes are TRBV5-1 and TRBJ2-2, with TRBD1 matching over 7 bases. CDR1 is SGHRS and CDR2 is YFSETQ in the germline V gene. CDR3 length: 15 residues. V dropped 1 base and J dropped 3; count of bases not matched to a gene: 3. The chain's CDR3 is CASSLNRGDTGELFF. The CDR3 coding sequence is TGCGCCAGCAGCTTGAACAGGGGAGACACCGGGGAGCTGTTTTTT.

This chain uses TRBV5-1 with TRBJ2-1, with TRBD2 identical over 9 bases. Losses at the gene ends were 4 bases for V and 10 bases for J; bases not matched to a gene: 6. This CDR3 is built from 13 residues. Germline CDR1 is SGHRS and CDR2 is YFSETQ. CDR3 DNA: TGCGCCAGCAGCCTAAGCCTAGCGGGAGAGCAGTTCTTC. Translation gives CASSLSLAGEQFF.

V is TRBV15 and J is TRBJ2-5, with 10 bases matching TRBD2. Germline V gene data show CDR1 as LNHNV and CDR2 as YYDKDF (reference sequence). CDR3 length equals 17 residues. V was pared by 3 bases and J by 0 bases, with 7 bases of the junction left unmatched. This CDR3 is CATSSHLAGEDQETQYF. Here the CDR3 DNA reads TGTGCCACCAGCAGCCACCTAGCGGGAGAGGACCAAGAGACCCAGTACTTC.

The chain joins TRBV21-1 to TRBJ2-7; TRBD2, the D gene given by the table, was not confirmed from the DNA. TRBV21-1 is reported as a pseudogene. The CDR3 runs to 15 residues. CDR3 sequence: CAIRIRSGRDSEQYF. DNA of the CDR3: TGTGCCATCCGGATCCGAAGCGGGAGGGATAGCGAGCAGTACTTC.

This chain joins TRBV7-6 and TRBJ1-5, with unresolved D. The germline V and J ends were trimmed by 3 bases and 3 bases, with 9 bases remaining between them. The germline V gene has CDR1 SGHVS and CDR2 FNYEAQ. The CDR3 has 14 residues. The CDR3 region has the DNA TGTGCCAGCAGCTTGCGGGGTTTCAATCAGCCCCAGCATTTT. Protein sequence: CASSLRGFNQPQHF. Looking up the rest from reference TRBV7-6 and TRBJ1-5 gives the full variable domain: GAGVSQSPRYKVTKRGQDVALRCDPISGHVSLYWYRQALGQGPEFLTYFNYEAQQDKSGLPNDRFSAERPEGSISTLTIQRTEQRDSAMYRCASSLRGFNQPQHFGDGTRLSIL.

This chain links TRBV4-1 with TRBJ1-3, with D perhaps matching TRBD1 (5 bases). Trimming took off 1 base at V and 1 base at J, with 8 bases between the two ends. CDR1 MGHRA and CDR2 YSYEKL come from the germline V gene. The CDR3 runs 15 residues. This CDR3 reads CASSQAPGSGNTIYF. DNA for the CDR3: TGCGCCAGCAGCCAAGCCCCAGGGTCTGGAAACACCATATATTTT.

V gene TRBV7-2 combines with J gene TRBJ2-5; 10 nucleotides match TRBD2. V was pared by 5 bases and J by 5 bases, with 8 bases of the junction left unmatched. The V gene's germline CDR1 is SGHTA and CDR2 FQGNSA. This CDR3 has 15 amino acids. The CDR3 sequence is CASSPGTSVRETQYF. In nucleotides, the CDR3 is TGTGCCAGCAGCCCTGGGACTAGCGTCCGGGAGACCCAGTACTTC.

The chain joins TRBV6-5 to TRBJ2-7, with D perhaps TRBD2 (6 bases). Germline CDR1 is MNHEY and CDR2 is SVGAGI. This CDR3 comprises 13 residues. Between the trimmed V and J ends, which lost 6 bases and 1 base, there was a span of 10 bases. Here the CDR3 DNA reads TGTGCCAGCAGCCCCGGGAGATCCTACGAGCAGTACTTC. It is translated as CASSPGRSYEQYF.

This clone occurred once. The chain employs TRBV6-5 and TRBJ1-1; D may be TRBD1 (5 bases). Germline V CDR1 and CDR2: MNHEY, SVGAGI. Trimming removed 6 bases at V and 1 base at J, with 15 bases between. CDR3 length equals 15 residues. In DNA form, the CDR3 reads TGTGCCAGCAGCCCCCGGCAGGGAGCGAACACTGAAGCTTTCTTT. Encoded protein: CASSPRQGANTEAFF.

The chain is built from TRBV2 and TRBJ2-3, with 9 positions matching TRBD2. Per germline, CDR1 SNHLY and CDR2 FYNNEI. V lost 10 bases and J lost 0; bases outside the gene matches: 11. CDR3 length: 16 amino acids. The CDR3 DNA reads as TGTGCCATCCACCGATTAGCGGGGGCTAGCACAGATACGCAGTATTTT. Translated: CAIHRLAGASTDTQYF. Full variable domain (remainder filled in from reference TRBV2 and TRBJ2-3): EPEVTQTPSHQVTQMGQEVILRCVPISNHLYFYWYRQILGQKVEFLVSFYNNEISEKSEIFDDQFSVERPDGSNFTLKIRSTKLEDSAMYFCAIHRLAGASTDTQYFGPGTRLTVL.

This clone was picked up one time. This chain joins TRBV14 and TRBJ2-7; D is undetermined. From germline, CDR1 is SGHDN and CDR2 FVKESK. The CDR3 totals 13 residues. Between the trimmed V and J ends, which lost 4 bases and 2 bases, there was a span of 9 bases. DNA of the CDR3: TGTGCCAGCAGCCTGGGGATGACCTACGAGCAGTACTTC. Protein product: CASSLGMTYEQYF.

The chain employs TRBV9 and TRBJ1-1; 7 nucleotides align to TRBD1. This CDR3 region has 16 residues. Trimming at V came to 4 bases and at J to 3 bases, leaving 12 bases not matched to a gene. Germline V gives CDR1 SGDLS, CDR2 YYNGEE. The CDR3 loop is CASSTRDGQEHTEAFF. CDR3 bases: TGTGCCAGCAGCACCCGCGATGGACAGGAACACACTGAAGCTTTCTTT.

The chain has TRBV6-5 and TRBJ1-2; 10 bases match TRBD1. Germline CDR1 and CDR2: MNHEY and SVGAGI. This CDR3 has 14 amino acids. With 6 bases clipped from V and 3 bases from J, the junction kept 4 bases outside the gene matches. CDR3: CASRTTGGYYGYTF. CDR3 nucleotide sequence: TGTGCCAGCAGGACGACAGGGGGCTACTATGGCTACACCTTC.

Written as DNA, the CDR3 is TGTGCCAGCAGCCCACGCGACAGGGGCTCCTATAATTCACCCCTCCACTTT. This gives the protein CASSPRDRGSYNSPLHF. V is TRBV9 and J is TRBJ1-6; 8 nucleotides align to TRBD1. The CDR3 is 17 residues long. After removal of 4 bases from V and 0 bases from J, the junction contained 6 bases not matched to a gene. The V gene's germline CDR1 is SGDLS and CDR2 YYNGEE.

The chain links TRBV7-9 to TRBJ2-3; D is uncertain. Between the trimmed V and J ends, which lost 4 bases and 9 bases, there was a span of 11 bases. The CDR3 has 12 residues. Germline CDR1 SEHNR, CDR2 FQNEAQ (reference sequence). The chain's CDR3 is CASSYIKPTQYF. CDR3 in DNA: TGTGCCAGCAGCTACATCAAACCCACGCAGTATTTT.

The chain combines TRBV5-1 with TRBJ2-1; 8 bases agree with TRBD1. J lost 8 bases, V lost 7 bases, and 11 bases had no gene match. CDR1 SGHRS and CDR2 YFSETQ come from the germline V gene. The CDR3 has 14 amino acids. The CDR3 spells CASRSTGGVDEQFF. The CDR3, as DNA: TGCGCCAGCCGATCCACAGGGGGTGTAGATGAGCAGTTCTTC.

The V call is TRBV15, the J call TRBJ1-5, with D maybe TRBD1 (5 bases). This CDR3 is 14 amino acids long. V was pared by 3 bases and J by 4 bases, with 10 bases between. Per germline, CDR1 LNHNV and CDR2 YYDKDF (reference sequence). Written as DNA, the CDR3 is TGTGCCACCAGCAGGCCGGAGGGGAATCAGCCCCAGCATTTT. Protein: CATSRPEGNQPQHF.

The V call is TRBV7-8, the J call TRBJ1-5; TRBD1 is a possible D gene (5 bases). There are 18 residues in the CDR3. From germline, CDR1 is SGHVS and CDR2 FQNEAQ. Trimming stripped 1 base from V and 9 bases from J, with 25 bases between. The CDR3 DNA follows: TGTGCCAGCAGCTTAGGTACACGGGATGATCTTCCTAGGGGGCCCCAGCATTTT. It encodes CASSLGTRDDLPRGPQHF.

The chain uses TRBV29-1 and TRBJ1-2, with TRBD1 matching 7 bases. The V gene's germline CDR1 is SQVTM and CDR2 ANQGSEA. The CDR3 consists of 14 residues. The V and J ends lost 0 bases and 5 bases, in that order; junction bases with no gene match: 6. The CDR3, as DNA: TGCAGCGTTGAAGAGGAGGGACAGCTATATGGCTACACCTTC. Amino acid sequence: CSVEEEGQLYGYTF. Looking up the rest from reference TRBV29-1 and TRBJ1-2 gives the full variable domain: SAVISQKPSRDICQRGTSLTIQCQVDSQVTMMFWYRQQPGQSLTLIATANQGSEATYESGFVIDKFPISRPNLTFSTLTVSNMSPEDSSIYLCSVEEEGQLYGYTFGSGTRLTVV.

The CDR3 is CASGSQGEFRTDTQYF. In DNA, the CDR3 is TGTGCTAGTGGTTCTCAGGGGGAATTCAGAACAGATACGCAGTATTTT. The rearrangement links TRBV12-5 to TRBJ2-3, with 7 bases identical to TRBD1. CDR1 and CDR2 (germline): LGHNT, FRNRAP. The CDR3 extends over 16 amino acids. Unmatched junction bases numbered 10, after V lost 4 bases and J lost 3 bases.

V and J are TRBV5-6 and TRBJ2-7; 8 bases fit TRBD1. In germline, CDR1 is SGHDT, CDR2 YYEEEE. V shed 3 bases and J 3 bases; nucleotides not matched to a gene: 5. The CDR3 spans 14 residues. This CDR3 is CASSWTGHLYEQYF. The CDR3 DNA sequence: TGTGCCAGCAGCTGGACAGGGCATCTCTACGAGCAGTACTTC.

V is TRBV6-5 and J is TRBJ2-2; tentatively, D is TRBD1 (6 bases). The CDR3 length is 16 residues. The germline gives CDR1 MNHEY, CDR2 SVGAGI. Trimming removed 3 bases from V and 0 bases from J, with 11 bases in between. In DNA, the CDR3 is TGTGCCAGCAGTTATTTAAAGGGGGCGAACACCGGGGAGCTGTTTTTT. Its protein product is CASSYLKGANTGELFF.

The chain carries TRBV4-3 and TRBJ2-3; 8 bases align to TRBD1. The CDR3 covers 15 residues. V trimming: 5 bases; J trimming: 2 bases; junction bases outside the gene matches: 6. Germline V gives CDR1 LGHNA, CDR2 YSLEER. CDR3 loop: CASSTGTGLTDTQYF. Written as DNA, the CDR3 is TGCGCCAGCAGCACTGGGACAGGCCTCACAGATACGCAGTATTTT.

The chain is built from TRBV19 and TRBJ2-5; D is ambiguous. Trimming removed 4 bases from V and 4 bases from J, with 16 bases in between. The CDR3 is 15 amino acids. Germline CDR1 is LNHDA and CDR2 is SQIVND (reference sequence). As DNA, the CDR3 is TGTGCCAGTAGTAGCGACGGTCCCTTCCGAGAGACCCAGTACTTC. Translating gives CASSSDGPFRETQYF. Looking up the rest from reference TRBV19 and TRBJ2-5 gives the full variable domain: DGGITQSPKYLFRKEGQNVTLSCEQNLNHDAMYWYRQDPGQGLRLIYYSQIVNDFQKGDIAEGYSVSREKKESFPLTVTSAQKNPTAFYLCASSSDGPFRETQYFGPGTRLLVL.

For the CDR3, the DNA is TGTGCCAGCAGCTTCCGGGACAGGGGGTTAGCTTTCTTT. It yields the protein CASSFRDRGLAFF. This chain joins TRBV5-5 and TRBJ1-1; 11 bases are shared with TRBD1. V lost 2 bases, J lost 10 bases, and 4 bases stayed unmatched. This CDR3 region has 13 residues. The germline V gene has CDR1 SGHKS and CDR2 YYEKEE (reference sequence).

The rearrangement uses TRBV27 and TRBJ1-1; 7 nucleotides line up with TRBD1. The CDR3 extends over 13 amino acids. The junction had 2 bases not matched to a gene; V was cut back by 6 bases and J by 1 base. Germline lookup yields CDR1 MNHEY and CDR2 SMNVEV (reference sequence). Here the CDR3 reads CASRRTGNTEAFF. CDR3 DNA sequence: TGTGCCAGCAGGCGGACAGGGAACACTGAAGCTTTCTTT.